A selection of T cell receptor beta chains follows, all from one sample in a study of cytomegalovirus exposure and HLA in healthy donors. TCRdb's copy holds only in-frame clones and misses some; the assay was immunoSEQ multiplex PCR. The sample records around 95,000 clones, 85% being singletons. Sequencing input: PBMCs. Receptors originate from a man younger than 35 in good health and CMV-seropositive. The CDR3 runs from the conserved cysteine through the conserved F or W. The order of the fields is J gene, V gene, D gene, clone size, CDR3 DNA, CDR3 protein. D genes are given only for firm matches. The size entry is marked missing in some rows and otherwise reads once, few, many or a size class.

J: TRBJ1-4; V: TRBV5-1; D: TRBD1; size: .; DNA: TGCGCCAGCAGCAGAGGGACAGCAACTAATGAAAAACTGTTTTTT; CDR3: CASSRGTATNEKLFF
J: TRBJ1-4; V: TRBV27; D: TRBD1; size: .; DNA: TGTGCCAGCAGTCTCGGGACAGGGGGTTTTGAAAAACTGTTTTTT; CDR3: CASSLGTGGFEKLFF
J: TRBJ1-1; V: TRBV19; D: .; size: .; DNA: TGTGCCAGTAGTATTGGGGCCACTGAAGCTTTCTTT; CDR3: CASSIGATEAFF
J: TRBJ1-5; V: TRBV19; D: .; size: few; DNA: TGTGCCACTACGGGGAAGACCAATCAGCCCCAGCATTTT; CDR3: CATTGKTNQPQHF
J: TRBJ2-7; V: TRBV5-1; D: TRBD1; size: few; DNA: TGCGCCAGCAGCTTAGGACAGGGGGCTTACGAGCAGTACTTC; CDR3: CASSLGQGAYEQYF
J: TRBJ2-1; V: TRBV6-1; D: .; size: once; DNA: TGTGCCAGCAGTGAAGGGTCTAACTACAATGAGCAGTTCTTC; CDR3: CASSEGSNYNEQFF
J: TRBJ1-5; V: TRBV19; D: .; size: .; DNA: TGTGCCAGTAGTACCCCGACACGGCCTGGCTATCAGCCCCAGCATTTT; CDR3: CASSTPTRPGYQPQHF
J: TRBJ2-7; V: TRBV27; D: TRBD2; size: .; DNA: TGTGCCAGCAAGCATACTAGCGGGAGGGCCTACGAGCAGTACTTC; CDR3: CASKHTSGRAYEQYF
J: TRBJ2-3; V: TRBV11-1; D: TRBD2; size: .; DNA: TGTGCCAGCAGCTCGCGGGAGGGCCATGATACGCAGTATTTT; CDR3: CASSSREGHDTQYF
J: TRBJ1-1; V: TRBV7-3; D: .; size: .; DNA: TGTGCCAGCAGCTCCAGGGTTAACACTGAAGCTTTCTTT; CDR3: CASSSRVNTEAFF
J: TRBJ2-5; V: TRBV2; D: TRBD2; size: .; DNA: TGTGCCAGCAGTGTCCCTAGCGGACCCCAAGAGACCCAGTACTTC; CDR3: CASSVPSGPQETQYF
J: TRBJ1-4; V: TRBV6-6; D: TRBD1; size: .; DNA: TGTGCCAGCAGGAGCGGACAGGGTGAAAAACTGTTTTTT; CDR3: CASRSGQGEKLFF
J: TRBJ1-1; V: TRBV27; D: .; size: .; DNA: TGTGCCAGCAGTTTCCCGCTGCCTCGTCGGGCTTTCTTT; CDR3: CASSFPLPRRAFF
J: TRBJ2-5; V: TRBV30; D: .; size: .; DNA: TGTGCCTGGAGTCCCGGACATACGTACCAAGAGACCCAGTACTTC; CDR3: CAWSPGHTYQETQYF
J: TRBJ2-5; V: TRBV7-9; D: .; size: few; DNA: TGTGCCAGCCTTAGTCCTAACCAAGAGACCCAGTACTTC; CDR3: CASLSPNQETQYF
J: TRBJ2-3; V: TRBV5-6; D: .; size: .; DNA: TGTGCCAGCAGCTTGGGGGGCGGCGGAGATACGCAGTATTTT; CDR3: CASSLGGGGDTQYF
J: TRBJ2-5; V: TRBV5-4; D: .; size: .; DNA: TGTGCCAGCAGCCCGGCCTTTCCGCGGCAAGAGACCCAGTACTTC; CDR3: CASSPAFPRQETQYF
J: TRBJ2-7; V: TRBV28; D: .; size: .; DNA: TGTGCCAGCAGTTTATTTGGCAAGTACTACGAGCAGTACTTC; CDR3: CASSLFGKYYEQYF
J: TRBJ1-5; V: TRBV4-2; D: .; size: .; DNA: TGTGCCAGCAGCCAAGACGGGGGGCGGGGGGATCAGCCCCAGCATTTT; CDR3: CASSQDGGRGDQPQHF
J: TRBJ2-2; V: TRBV10-3; D: TRBD1; size: .; DNA: TGTGCCATCAGGACAGGGCCCGGGGAGCTGTTTTTT; CDR3: CAIRTGPGELFF
J: TRBJ1-2; V: TRBV7-9; D: .; size: .; DNA: TGTGCCAGCAGCTTAGAGGGGGAATATGGCTACACCTTC; CDR3: CASSLEGEYGYTF
J: TRBJ1-4; V: TRBV5-1; D: TRBD1; size: .; DNA: TGCGCCAGCAGCCAAGTGGGACAGGGGGGTAATGAAAAACTGTTTTTT; CDR3: CASSQVGQGGNEKLFF
J: TRBJ2-3; V: TRBV5-4; D: .; size: .; DNA: TGTGCCAGCAGCCCAGCGGGCCCCCCTTACTACACAGATACGCAGTATTTT; CDR3: CASSPAGPPYYTDTQYF
J: TRBJ2-1; V: TRBV2; D: .; size: .; DNA: TGTGCCAGCAGAACAGACTCCTACAATGAGCAGTTCTTC; CDR3: CASRTDSYNEQFF
J: TRBJ1-1; V: TRBV9; D: .; size: .; DNA: TGTGCCAGCAGCTTGGGACATCCGAACACTGAAGCTTTCTTT; CDR3: CASSLGHPNTEAFF
J: TRBJ2-7; V: TRBV28; D: .; size: .; DNA: TGTGCCAGCAGTTTAGGGCGAACCTACGAGCAGTACTTC; CDR3: CASSLGRTYEQYF
J: TRBJ2-7; V: TRBV18; D: TRBD1; size: .; DNA: TGTGCCAGCTCACCGCCGCAGGGGGACGGAGGGCAGTACTTC; CDR3: CASSPPQGDGGQYF
J: TRBJ1-4; V: TRBV28; D: TRBD1; size: once; DNA: TGTGCCAGCAGCCCCCGGACAGGGGGCGATAACAATGAAAAACTGTTTTTT; CDR3: CASSPRTGGDNNEKLFF
J: TRBJ2-1; V: TRBV19; D: TRBD2; size: .; DNA: TGTGCCAGTAGCTATAGCGGGAGCACCTACAATGAGCAGTTCTTC; CDR3: CASSYSGSTYNEQFF
J: TRBJ1-1; V: TRBV28; D: TRBD1; size: .; DNA: TGTGCCAGCAGCCCGGACAGGGATGTAATGCCTGAAGCTTTCTTT; CDR3: CASSPDRDVMPEAFF
J: TRBJ1-2; V: TRBV7-8; D: .; size: .; DNA: TGTGCCAGCAGCTTAGGTGGCAGGGTGGGGGGCTACACCTTC; CDR3: CASSLGGRVGGYTF
J: TRBJ1-5; V: TRBV4-1; D: .; size: once; DNA: TGCGCCAGCAGCCAAATTGCGGGAGTACGGAATCAGCCCCAGCATTTT; CDR3: CASSQIAGVRNQPQHF
J: TRBJ2-3; V: TRBV5-1; D: .; size: .; DNA: TGCGCCAGCAGCTTGGAACGGAGCACAGATACGCAGTATTTT; CDR3: CASSLERSTDTQYF
J: TRBJ2-1; V: TRBV28; D: TRBD2; size: .; DNA: TGTGCCAGCAGTTTAGCCTCTAGCGGGAGGGCCGGTGAGCAGTTCTTC; CDR3: CASSLASSGRAGEQFF
J: TRBJ1-2; V: TRBV5-4; D: .; size: .; DNA: TGTGCCAGCGCCGAGCACGGCAGGTTAGATTTTAACTATGGCTACACCTTC; CDR3: CASAEHGRLDFNYGYTF